The T cell receptor (beta chain) described here comes from a study of shared clonotypes between healthy human individuals. As processed by the authors: For the immunoSEQ data, sequences were junction-only without quality scores, so filtering differed. Generated by immunoSEQ multiplex PCR, the TCRdb table keeps only in-frame clones and is missing some. V and J calls and clone size are given by that table; D and trimming were obtained from the DNA. This sample carries 650,000 to 800,000 clones, roughly 72% of them seen once, and the ten largest clones take 1.8%. This sequence originates from a woman younger than 45 in good health. Sequenced material: memory CD4+ T cells sorted from blood. Specified subset: CD45RA-negative fraction.

CDR3 in amino acids: CASSPSGRANTEAFF. In nucleotides, the CDR3 is TGCGCCAGCAGCCCCTCCGGCCGAGCGAACACTGAAGCTTTCTTT. J is TRBJ1-1 and V is TRBV5-1, with unresolved D. The CDR3 contains 15 residues. Germline loops: CDR1 SGHRS, CDR2 YFSETQ. V dropped 4 bases and J dropped 1 base, with 14 bases sitting between them.